Below are 28 T cell receptor beta chains sequenced from a single sample in a study of T cells in Graves' hyperthyroidism and ophthalmopathy. RNA transcripts gave rise to amplified TCR beta CDR3 regions. The HTBI set primed first-round TCR CDR3 RT-PCR. TCRdb re-called the multiplex PCR reads through MiXCR, storing one row per CDR3 protein. The sample has about 400,000 distinct CDR3 sequences, about 15% seen once. Material: blood. The source of these receptors is a woman aged 25 to 39 with Graves' hyperthyroidism.

This clonotype was detected many times. This chain joins TRBV5-1 and TRBJ2-3; 8 bases align to TRBD2. CDR3 size: 16 residues. V lost 0 bases, J lost 2 bases, and 5 bases stayed unmatched. Germline CDR1 is SGHRS and CDR2 is YFSETQ. CDR3 sequence: CASSLGGSGNTDTQYF. The DNA for the CDR3 is TGCGCCAGCAGCTTGGGAGGTAGCGGGAACACAGATACGCAGTATTTT. The full variable domain, in which reference TRBV5-1 and TRBJ2-3 provide the parts outside the CDR3, is KAGVTQTPRYLIKTRGQQVTLSCSPISGHRSVSWYQQTPGQGLQFLFEYFSETQRNKGNFPGRFSGRQFSNSRSEMNVSTLELGDSALYLCASSLGGSGNTDTQYFGPGTRLTVL.

The J gene is TRBJ1-5, the V gene TRBV6-1, with D perhaps matching TRBD1 (5 bases). CDR3 length: 16 residues. Per the germline V gene, CDR1 is MNHNS and CDR2 is SASEGT. V was trimmed by 2 bases and J by 1 base, leaving 12 bases between them. Here the CDR3 reads CASSERPGPSNQPQHF. In DNA, the CDR3 is TGTGCCAGCAGTGAAAGGCCGGGGCCCAGCAATCAGCCCCAGCATTTT.

This clonotype has a count of ten or more. The rearrangement joins TRBV28 to TRBJ2-7; a weak D match, TRBD2 (6 bases). V dropped 3 bases and J dropped 2 bases, with 11 bases sitting between them. The CDR3 consists of 14 residues. In germline, CDR1 is MDHEN, CDR2 SYDVKM. The CDR3 loop reads CASSLYPGAYEQYF. The DNA for the CDR3 is TGTGCCAGCAGTTTGTACCCGGGAGCCTACGAGCAGTACTTC.

This clonotype was found a few times. The V gene is TRBV19, the J gene TRBJ2-5; 8 nucleotides match TRBD1. The V gene end was trimmed by 7 bases and the J gene end by 5 bases; junction bases not matched to a gene: 15. The CDR3 runs 16 residues. CDR1 LNHDA and CDR2 SQIVND come from the germline V gene (reference sequence). The CDR3 region is CASTHGGGQGAETQYF. CDR3 nucleotides: TGTGCCAGTACCCATGGGGGTGGACAGGGAGCCGAGACCCAGTACTTC.

At least ten counts were recorded for this clonotype. This chain joins TRBV12-3 or TRBV12-4 and TRBJ1-1; a weak D match, TRBD1 (6 bases). V dropped 5 bases and J dropped 4 bases, with 14 bases sitting between them. The CDR3 contains 14 residues. CDR3 in DNA: TGTGCCAGCAGTCAAACAGGGTCGGGCACTGAAGCTTTCTTT. Encoded protein: CASSQTGSGTEAFF.

Many counts were recorded for this clonotype. The chain links TRBV5-1 to TRBJ1-1; TRBD1 matches 12 bases. This CDR3 contains 17 residues. J lost 2 bases, V lost 2 bases, and 7 bases had no gene match. Germline CDR1 and CDR2: SGHRS and YFSETQ. The CDR3 protein is CASSFSGTGGFNTEAFF. The CDR3 coding sequence is TGCGCCAGCAGCTTCTCAGGGACAGGGGGCTTCAACACTGAAGCTTTCTTT.

This clonotype came up many times. This sequence joins TRBV25-1 and TRBJ1-1; D unclear. Trimming stripped 3 bases from V and 1 base from J, with 6 bases between. The CDR3 runs to 13 residues. Germline V gene lookup returns CDR1 MGHDK and CDR2 SYGVNS. DNA for the CDR3: TGTGCCAGCAGTGACCCGCCGAACACTGAAGCTTTCTTT. Translation gives CASSDPPNTEAFF. Filled out from reference TRBV25-1 and TRBJ1-1, the complete variable domain reads EADIYQTPRYLVIGTGKKITLECSQTMGHDKMYWYQQDPGMELHLIHYSYGVNSTEKGDLSSESTVSRIRTEHFPLTLESARPSHTSQYLCASSDPPNTEAFFGQGTRLTVV.

The V call is TRBV7-9, the J call TRBJ2-7; TRBD2 agrees at 8 bases. The CDR3 covers 16 residues. The ends lost 0 bases at V and 1 base at J; junction bases unmatched: 5. CDR1 is SEHNR, CDR2 FQNEAQ, per germline (reference sequence). CDR3 sequence reads: CASSLASGSRSYEQYF. The CDR3, as DNA: TGTGCCAGCAGCTTAGCGAGCGGGAGTCGGTCCTACGAGCAGTACTTC.

This clonotype was found a few times. The chain combines TRBV15 with TRBJ2-1, with 10 bases aligning to TRBD2. CDR1 and CDR2 (germline): LNHNV, YYDKDF (reference sequence). Unmatched junction bases numbered 7, after V lost 3 bases and J lost 2 bases. The CDR3 is 17 amino acids. The chain's CDR3 is CATSRGPSGRTYNEQFF. The CDR3 DNA is TGTGCCACCAGCAGGGGCCCTAGCGGGAGAACCTACAATGAGCAGTTCTTC.

The chain uses TRBV5-8 and TRBJ1-2, with 7 bases matching TRBD1. Germline CDR1 and CDR2: SGHTS and YDEGEE. This CDR3 spans 16 amino acids. J gave up 2 bases and V 2 bases, and 9 bases lay outside the gene matches. Here the CDR3 reads CASSFRRDSVNYGYTF. CDR3 DNA sequence: TGTGCCAGCAGCTTCAGAAGGGACAGCGTAAACTATGGCTACACCTTC.

This chain links TRBV28 with TRBJ2-5; 7 nucleotides align to TRBD1. The CDR3 length is 15 residues. Germline CDR1 MDHEN, CDR2 SYDVKM. V was clipped by 4 bases and J by 1 base; unmatched bases: 6. CDR3 coding DNA: TGTGCCAGCAGTTCGACCGGGACAGTCCAAGAGACCCAGTACTTC. It translates to CASSSTGTVQETQYF.

This clonotype has at least ten counts. This rearrangement joins TRBV6-1 to TRBJ2-7; 10 bases agree with TRBD1. Germline CDR1 is MNHNS and CDR2 is SASEGT. The CDR3 length is 14 residues. Unmatched junction bases numbered 4, after V lost 6 bases and J lost 2 bases. The CDR3 protein is CASRDRGGTYEQYF. CDR3 nucleotide sequence: TGTGCCAGCAGGGACAGGGGGGGTACCTACGAGCAGTACTTC.

This clonotype was seen repeatedly, ten times or more. The rearrangement links TRBV14 to TRBJ1-2; no definite D call. This CDR3 region has 18 residues. Germline V gene sequence: CDR1 SGHDN, CDR2 FVKESK. The germline V and J ends were trimmed by 3 bases and 2 bases, with 22 bases remaining between them. The CDR3 sequence is CASSHPTDGTAKNYGYTF. The CDR3, as DNA: TGTGCCAGCAGCCACCCCACGGACGGAACAGCCAAAAACTATGGCTACACCTTC.

This clonotype was seen ten or more times. The chain is built from TRBV18 and TRBJ2-7, with D possibly matching TRBD1 (5 bases). Deletions cut 2 bases from V and 2 bases from J, with 10 bases between. In germline, CDR1 is KGHSH, CDR2 LQKENI. The CDR3 sequence is 14 residues long. The CDR3 is CASSPKGLTYEQYF. The CDR3 coding sequence is TGTGCCAGCTCACCAAAGGGGCTAACCTACGAGCAGTACTTC.

This clonotype has a count of ten or more. J is TRBJ2-7 and V is TRBV28, with 7 bases that match TRBD2. The CDR3 has 12 residues. The J segment lost 6 bases and the V segment lost 7 bases, leaving 6 bases of the junction unmatched. Germline V gene sequence: CDR1 MDHEN, CDR2 SYDVKM. The CDR3 DNA is TGTGCCAGCATCCCGTCGGGGGGCGAGCAGTACTTC. Amino acids: CASIPSGGEQYF.

The sample holds a few counts of this clonotype. The chain employs TRBV10-1 and TRBJ2-2; D possibly matches TRBD1 or TRBD2 (6 bases each). There are 13 residues in the CDR3. CDR1 and CDR2 (germline): WNHNN, SYGVQD (reference sequence). V dropped 6 bases and J dropped 4 bases, with 9 bases sitting between them. CDR3 coding DNA: TGCGCCAGCAGGGGGGGCTTCACCGGGGAGCTGTTTTTT. Its protein is CASRGGFTGELFF.

This clonotype was counted ten times or more. This sequence joins TRBV11-1 and TRBJ2-1; 7 bases line up with TRBD2. V lost 4 bases to trimming and J lost 2 bases; unmatched junction nucleotides: 8. The germline V gene encodes CDR1 SGHAT and CDR2 FQDESV (reference sequence). The CDR3 has 16 residues. CDR3: CASSSQIAGAYNEQFF. In nucleotides, the CDR3 is TGTGCCAGCAGCTCCCAAATCGCGGGGGCCTACAATGAGCAGTTCTTC.

This clonotype was detected a few times. The chain links TRBV28 to TRBJ2-7; 9 bases map to TRBD1. Germline V gene sequence: CDR1 MDHEN, CDR2 SYDVKM. V trimming: 5 bases; J trimming: 5 bases; junction bases outside the gene matches: 10. The CDR3 consists of 15 residues. Here the CDR3 reads CASSIGQGRFDEQYF. For the CDR3, the DNA is TGTGCCAGCAGTATAGGACAGGGGAGGTTTGACGAGCAGTACTTC.

J is TRBJ1-1 and V is TRBV6-1; 7 bases are a match to TRBD1. Germline trimming cut 6 bases from V and 1 base from J; bases unmatched to any gene: 5. The CDR3 is made up of 14 amino acids. In germline, CDR1 is MNHNS, CDR2 SASEGT. CDR3 loop: CASSVDRSNTEAFF. The CDR3 nucleotides read TGTGCCAGCAGCGTGGACAGGTCGAACACTGAAGCTTTCTTT.

The sample holds many counts of this clonotype. The rearrangement links TRBV9 to TRBJ2-1; 9 bases agree with TRBD2. Germline V gene data show CDR1 as SGDLS and CDR2 as YYNGEE. CDR3 length: 20 amino acids. V was clipped by 3 bases and J by 1 base; unmatched bases: 17. Here the CDR3 DNA reads TGTGCCAGCAGCGCCGTGAGGGTACTGACTAGCGGTCTATCCTACAATGAGCAGTTCTTC. It yields the protein CASSAVRVLTSGLSYNEQFF.

This clonotype came up many times. The V gene is TRBV18, the J gene TRBJ2-3; D is undetermined. V was shortened by 3 bases and J by 2 bases, with 15 bases between the two germline ends. The CDR3 has 16 amino acids. Germline V gene data show CDR1 as KGHSH and CDR2 as LQKENI. This chain's CDR3 is CASSPSALQSTDTQYF. The CDR3 region has the DNA TGTGCCAGCTCACCTTCGGCTCTACAGTCCACAGATACGCAGTATTTT.

This chain uses TRBV20-1 with TRBJ1-5; a weak D match, TRBD1 (5 bases). Per the germline V gene, CDR1 is DFQATT and CDR2 is SNEGSKA (reference sequence). The CDR3 is 13 residues long. Trimming removed 3 bases from V and 4 bases from J, with 10 bases in between. CDR3 amino acids: CSARRGKNQPQHF. The CDR3 nucleotides read TGCAGTGCTAGGAGGGGAAAGAATCAGCCCCAGCATTTT.

As DNA, the CDR3 is TGCAGTGCCCGCAGGCCGGGGAGATTCGGTCAGCCCCAGCATTTT. It specifies CSARRPGRFGQPQHF. The chain couples TRBV20-1 to TRBJ1-5, with unresolved D. The germline CDR1 and CDR2 sequences are DFQATT and SNEGSKA (reference sequence). Trimming shortened V by 6 bases and J by 6 bases, and 21 bases separated the two germline ends. This CDR3 is 15 amino acids long.

The sample holds a few counts of this clonotype. In DNA, the CDR3 is TGCAGCGTCGCATCCAGGGGTGGGAATGAAAAACTGTTTTTT. Protein sequence: CSVASRGGNEKLFF. The chain links TRBV29-1 to TRBJ1-4; the D gene is possibly TRBD1 (6 bases). Trimming shortened V by 6 bases and J by 5 bases, and 16 bases separated the two germline ends. CDR1 SQVTM and CDR2 ANQGSEA come from the germline V gene. CDR3 length: 14 residues.

The sample holds a few counts of this clonotype. The V and J genes are TRBV5-1 and TRBJ2-7, with D possibly being TRBD2 (5 bases). The CDR3 runs to 14 residues. Trimming took off 5 bases at V and 1 base at J, with 13 bases between the two ends. CDR1 is SGHRS, CDR2 YFSETQ, per germline. The chain's CDR3 is CASSPDGKSYEQYF. Written as DNA, the CDR3 is TGCGCCAGCAGTCCCGACGGGAAGTCCTACGAGCAGTACTTC.

The J gene is TRBJ1-1, the V gene TRBV27, with D maybe TRBD1 (5 bases). Trimming removed 7 bases at V and 0 bases at J, with 18 bases between. CDR3 length: 16 amino acids. Germline values: CDR1 MNHEY, CDR2 SMNVEV (reference sequence). The CDR3 bases are TGTGCCAGCATCCACCATCCCGGGACGGTGAACACTGAAGCTTTCTTT. Translated, it gives CASIHHPGTVNTEAFF.

This clonotype came up many times. The chain combines TRBV10-3 with TRBJ2-1; D may match TRBD1 or TRBD2 (6 bases each). Germline V gives CDR1 ENHRY, CDR2 SYGVKD. The CDR3 loop spans 16 amino acids. Trimming stripped 6 bases from V and 6 bases from J, with 21 bases between. In DNA, the CDR3 is TGTGCCATCAGAGGCTCTGGGGGGCAGGGCGGCAATGAGCAGTTCTTC. Its protein is CAIRGSGGQGGNEQFF.

This clonotype was observed a few times. J is TRBJ1-1 and V is TRBV19, with D hard to call. The germline gives CDR1 LNHDA, CDR2 SQIVND (reference sequence). The length of the CDR3 is 16 residues. The germline V and J ends were trimmed by 0 bases and 0 bases, with 11 bases remaining between them. This CDR3 reads CASSIDLSLMNTEAFF. The CDR3 DNA sequence: TGTGCCAGTAGTATAGATCTATCCTTGATGAACACTGAAGCTTTCTTT.